A selection of T cell receptor beta chains follows, all from one sample in a study of Graves' ophthalmopathy and Graves' hyperthyroidism. TCRdb redid the calling of the multiplex PCR reads with MiXCR, one entry per CDR3 protein. Counted here are approximately 150,000 distinct CDR3 sequences, about two fifths occurring once; the ten biggest clones make up roughly 8.9%. The sample consisted of peripheral blood. The receptor set was obtained from a man aged 30 to 39 with Graves' ophthalmopathy. Both conserved end residues are part of each CDR3. Fields, in order: CDR3 protein, CDR3 DNA, J gene, D gene, V gene, clone size. A D gene is named only where the DNA matches it firmly. Where a row states a size, it is once, few, many or the class of an expanded clone; other rows omit it.

CDR3: CASSLGVGARGNTIYF
DNA: TGTGCCAGCAGTTTGGGGGTGGGGGCGCGTGGAAACACCATATATTTT
J: TRBJ1-3
D: .
V: TRBV12-3/TRBV12-4
size: many

CDR3: CASSLRTGENTEAFF
DNA: TGTGCCAGCTCACTAAGGACAGGGGAGAACACTGAAGCTTTCTTT
J: TRBJ1-1
D: TRBD1
V: TRBV18
size: .

CDR3: CSAVGLVYEQYF
DNA: TGCAGTGCTGTCGGACTAGTCTACGAGCAGTACTTC
J: TRBJ2-7
D: TRBD2
V: TRBV20-1
size: many

CDR3: CATDPATGAGNQPQHF
DNA: TGTGCCACCGACCCCGCGACAGGGGCGGGCAATCAGCCCCAGCATTTT
J: TRBJ1-5
D: TRBD1
V: TRBV28
size: many

CDR3: CASSPDRGIGTEAFF
DNA: TGTGCCAGCAGCCCCGACAGGGGGATTGGTACTGAAGCTTTCTTT
J: TRBJ1-1
D: TRBD1
V: TRBV7-2
size: .

CDR3: CASSRTGNTGELFF
DNA: TGTGCCAGCAGTAGGACAGGGAACACCGGGGAGCTGTTTTTT
J: TRBJ2-2
D: TRBD1
V: TRBV6-1
size: many

CDR3: CASSDSGSTDTQYF
DNA: TGTGCCAGCAGTGACAGCGGGAGCACAGATACGCAGTATTTT
J: TRBJ2-3
D: .
V: TRBV6-4
size: few

CDR3: CASTPGRRNTGELFF
DNA: TGTGCCAGCACCCCGGGCAGGAGGAACACCGGGGAGCTGTTTTTT
J: TRBJ2-2
D: .
V: TRBV7-2
size: .

CDR3: CASSARPGGSVKNIQYF
DNA: TGTGCCAGCAGCGCCCGCCCGGGTGGTTCGGTCAAAAACATTCAGTACTTC
J: TRBJ2-4
D: .
V: TRBV9
size: many

CDR3: CASSLGSFYGYTF
DNA: TGTGCCAGCAGTTTAGGCAGTTTCTATGGCTACACCTTC
J: TRBJ1-2
D: .
V: TRBV6-5
size: many

CDR3: CASSAGQGASQPQHF
DNA: TGTGCCAGCAGTGCCGGACAGGGGGCTAGTCAGCCCCAGCATTTT
J: TRBJ1-5
D: TRBD1
V: TRBV2
size: many

CDR3: CASSLATEYSTMRYTF
DNA: TGTGCCAGCAGTTTAGCGACAGAGTACTCCACTATGCGCTACACCTTC
J: TRBJ1-2
D: .
V: TRBV28
size: .

CDR3: CASSFFYGDIAKNIQYF
DNA: TGTGCCAGCAGTTTTTTTTATGGGGATATAGCCAAAAACATTCAGTACTTC
J: TRBJ2-4
D: .
V: TRBV12-3/TRBV12-4
size: many

CDR3: CSAPPLAGGRETQYF
DNA: TGCAGTGCTCCCCCATTAGCGGGAGGACGAGAGACCCAGTACTTC
J: TRBJ2-5
D: TRBD2
V: TRBV20-1
size: .

CDR3: CASSPRPGQGAHEQYF
DNA: TGTGCCAGCAGCCCACGTCCAGGACAGGGGGCCCACGAGCAGTACTTC
J: TRBJ2-7
D: TRBD1
V: TRBV28
size: .

CDR3: CASSLRGMNTEAFF
DNA: TGCGCCAGCAGCTTAAGGGGAATGAACACTGAAGCTTTCTTT
J: TRBJ1-1
D: .
V: TRBV5-1
size: .

CDR3: CASSLMVGETQYF
DNA: TGTGCCAGCAGCTTAATGGTTGGTGAGACCCAGTACTTC
J: TRBJ2-5
D: .
V: TRBV7-2
size: many

CDR3: CAISADRNGYTF
DNA: TGTGCCATCAGCGCAGACAGGAATGGCTACACCTTC
J: TRBJ1-2
D: .
V: TRBV10-3
size: many

CDR3: CASSFISGRSGQPQHF
DNA: TGTGCCAGCAGTTTTATTTCGGGTCGTTCAGGTCAGCCCCAGCATTTT
J: TRBJ1-5
D: .
V: TRBV28
size: many

CDR3: CSARDPGGTLVHEQYF
DNA: TGCAGTGCTAGAGATCCGGGAGGCACACTCGTCCACGAGCAGTACTTC
J: TRBJ2-7
D: TRBD2
V: TRBV20-1
size: .

CDR3: CSARDPRTSGSAGELFF
DNA: TGCAGTGCTAGAGACCCAAGGACTAGCGGGAGTGCCGGGGAGCTGTTTTTT
J: TRBJ2-2
D: TRBD2
V: TRBV20-1
size: few

CDR3: CSAQSFSGNTIYF
DNA: TGCAGCGCCCAGTCCTTCTCTGGAAACACCATATATTTT
J: TRBJ1-3
D: .
V: TRBV29-1
size: .

CDR3: CASSSQQGTQETQYF
DNA: TGTGCCAGCAGCTCCCAACAGGGGACACAAGAGACCCAGTACTTC
J: TRBJ2-5
D: TRBD1
V: TRBV5-5
size: medium-sized

CDR3: CASSSVPDRTAYEQYF
DNA: TGTGCCAGCAGTTCCGTCCCCGACAGAACAGCCTACGAGCAGTACTTC
J: TRBJ2-7
D: .
V: TRBV28
size: .

CDR3: CASSQEQNSPLHF
DNA: TGTGCCAGCTCGCAGGAGCAGAATTCACCCCTCCACTTT
J: TRBJ1-6
D: .
V: TRBV18
size: many

CDR3: CASSERLGGSGSYEQYF
DNA: TGTGCCAGCAGTGAAAGGTTGGGTGGTAGCGGGAGCTACGAGCAGTACTTC
J: TRBJ2-7
D: TRBD2
V: TRBV6-1
size: many

CDR3: CASSLQRERSETQYF
DNA: TGTGCCAGCAGCCTTCAGAGGGAGCGTTCAGAGACCCAGTACTTC
J: TRBJ2-5
D: .
V: TRBV7-2
size: many

CDR3: CASRISAVNTEAFF
DNA: TGTGCCAGTAGGATTTCGGCAGTGAACACTGAAGCTTTCTTT
J: TRBJ1-1
D: .
V: TRBV19
size: many

CDR3: CASSTRSLGTDYEQYF
DNA: TGTGCCAGCAGTACCAGAAGTTTAGGGACCGATTACGAGCAGTACTTC
J: TRBJ2-7
D: .
V: TRBV12-3/TRBV12-4
size: .

CDR3: CASSPRQASLNSPLHF
DNA: TGTGCCAGCAGCCCCCGACAGGCTTCGCTTAATTCACCCCTCCACTTT
J: TRBJ1-6
D: .
V: TRBV7-2
size: few